The next 2 T cell receptor beta chains were all read from a single sample in a study of response to subunit inactivated influenza vaccine. MiXCR, run by TCRdb on the RT-PCR reads, gives a single entry per CDR3 protein. The sample consists of around 650,000 distinct CDR3 sequences, approximately 14% of them appearing once. The sample consisted of PBMCs from blood, taken 11 to 12 days after vaccination. The receptors here all came from a man aged 50-60 years who received an inactivated influenza vaccine.

The chain links TRBV7-2 to TRBJ2-5; the match to TRBD2 covers 9 bases. The CDR3 has 15 residues. The V segment lost 5 bases and the J segment 7 bases; nucleotides outside the gene matches: 11. CDR1 and CDR2 (germline): SGHTA, FQGNSA. The DNA of the CDR3 is TGTGCCAGCAGCCCGAGAACTACGACTAGCGGGACCCAGTACTTC. Its translation is CASSPRTTTSGTQYF.

This clonotype was seen only a few times. The chain couples TRBV20-1 to TRBJ1-6; the D gene is possibly TRBD1 (5 bases). CDR3 length equals 13 residues. V was shortened by 6 bases and J by 7 bases, with 13 bases between the two germline ends. Germline values: CDR1 DFQATT, CDR2 SNEGSKA (reference sequence). For the CDR3, the DNA is TGCAGTGCCGACCCAGGGTTGAATTCACCCCTCCACTTT. Translated: CSADPGLNSPLHF.